The text below deals with one TCR beta chain. The entry originates in a study of blood T cell repertoires in COVID-19. Study-wide background: The origin of the acute and convalescent COVID-19 samples was the United States, Italy and Spain. From T cells, B-cell-depleted T cells, or PBMCs came the material, which was cDNA or gDNA.

Original analysis: For nucleated cells, counts were estimated from reference gene primer amplification. Libraries were prepared by immunoSEQ multiplex PCR; TCRdb keeps only in-frame clonotypes and omits some of them. V and J calls and clone size are those listed in that table; D and trimming were worked out from the DNA. The sample has some 340,000 clones, around 88% seen once. Trimming removed 7 bases from V and 5 bases from J, with 21 bases in between. CDR1 and CDR2 (germline): MGHDK, SYGVNS. This CDR3 is 15 amino acids long. This sequence joins TRBV25-1 and TRBJ2-7; tentative D call: TRBD2 (5 bases). The source is a young man with active or convalescent COVID-19. Sequences were obtained from peripheral blood. CDR3 sequence reads: CASTQTTGVGDEQYF. CDR3 nucleotide sequence: TGTGCCAGCACCCAGACTACCGGGGTTGGAGACGAGCAGTACTTC.